This T cell receptor beta chain was identified during a study of blood T cell repertoires in COVID-19. This CDR3 contains 14 residues. Per the germline V gene, CDR1 is SGHTA and CDR2 is FQGNSA. Trimming removed 0 bases from V and 4 bases from J, with 10 bases in between. This clone was found a few times. Produced via immunoSEQ multiplex PCR; TCRdb's table is partial and in-frame only. The sample carries about 97,000 clones, around 90% recorded once. This chain links TRBV7-2 with TRBJ2-7; TRBD2 is a possible D gene (6 bases). Sequencing input: peripheral blood. The receptor's source is a woman aged 45-65 years with COVID-19, enrolled during active disease. The DNA for the CDR3 is TGTGCCAGCAGCTTAGCGACGGAGGGGTACGAGCAGTACTTC. This encodes CASSLATEGYEQYF.